Only a few counts were recorded for the clone carrying this TCR beta chain. The antigen is not known. RNA transcripts were the template for amplifying TCR beta CDR3 regions. Primed by the HTBI set, a first-round RT-PCR was run on the TCR CDR3. TCRdb used MiXCR to reprocess the multiplex PCR reads, holding one entry per CDR3 protein. The sample comprises 500,000 to 750,000 distinct CDR3 sequences, less than 20% of which are singletons, and around 7.5% rests with the top ten. The data originate from a study of T cells in Graves' hyperthyroidism and ophthalmopathy. The ends were cut back, 7 bases at V and 0 bases at J, with 10 bases in the middle. CDR1 MDHEN and CDR2 SYDVKM come from the germline V gene. This CDR3 contains 14 residues. Overall study results and limits: With a median lead of roughly 6.8 months before onset, the model predicted ophthalmopathy. Blood samples included most of the expanded thyroid clonotypes exceeding 0.001.

The sequence was collected from a woman in her 30s with Graves' hyperthyroidism. The rearrangement uses TRBV28 and TRBJ1-5; D is unclear. Input material: blood. CDR3 region: CASTPTDSNQPQHF. CDR3 in DNA: TGTGCCAGCACCCCGACGGATAGCAATCAGCCCCAGCATTTT.